The 30 T cell receptor beta chains presented below share a single source sample, sequenced in a study of blood T cell repertoires in COVID-19. Measured with immunoSEQ multiplex PCR; TCRdb has only the in-frame clones, and not every one. The data contain roughly 420,000 clones, roughly 88% of them seen just once; the ten biggest clones take up roughly 0.97%. Sequencing input: PBMCs or T cells enriched from blood (not recorded which). Every receptor here comes from a woman in her twenties or thirties with acute COVID-19.

The chain employs TRBV6-1 and TRBJ1-4; 8 nucleotides line up with TRBD1. The J segment lost 3 bases and the V segment lost 3 bases, leaving 3 bases of the junction unmatched. The CDR3 consists of 15 residues. Germline CDR1 reads MNHNS; CDR2 reads SASEGT. In DNA, the CDR3 is TGTGCCAGCAGTGAGCAGGGGGCGGCTAATGAAAAACTGTTTTTT. Its protein is CASSEQGAANEKLFF.

V and J are TRBV7-2 and TRBJ1-4; D is perhaps TRBD1 (6 bases). V lost 3 bases and J 4 bases, leaving 12 bases between the germline ends. The CDR3 runs 15 residues. Per germline, CDR1 SGHTA and CDR2 FQGNSA. Here the CDR3 reads CASSFVRGGNEKLFF. For the CDR3, the DNA is TGTGCCAGCAGCTTCGTCAGGGGCGGTAATGAAAAACTGTTTTTT.

The chain employs TRBV7-2 and TRBJ1-6; 8 bases are a match to TRBD1. This CDR3 is built from 15 residues. The trim removed 3 bases at V and 6 bases at J, leaving 4 bases unmatched. Germline V CDR1 and CDR2: SGHTA, FQGNSA. The CDR3 loop reads CASSLQGAGNSPLHF. As DNA, the CDR3 is TGTGCCAGCAGCTTGCAGGGGGCGGGTAATTCACCCCTCCACTTT.

The rearrangement uses TRBV4-1 and TRBJ1-6; 10 bases map to TRBD1. Germline values: CDR1 MGHRA, CDR2 YSYEKL. CDR3 length: 14 residues. V gave up 6 bases and J gave up 10 bases; unmatched junction bases: 6. CDR3 amino acids: CASSQDRGESPLHF. The DNA of the CDR3 is TGCGCCAGCAGTCAGGACAGGGGGGAATCACCCCTCCACTTT.

This clone showed up just once. V gene TRBV2 combines with J gene TRBJ2-7; 8 bases agree with TRBD1. Trimming removed 5 bases from V and 2 bases from J; junction bases left unmatched: 5. This CDR3 contains 14 residues. CDR1 and CDR2 from the germline V gene are SNHLY and FYNNEI. The CDR3 coding sequence is TGTGCCAGCAGTATACAGGGGGGCCCCTACGAGCAGTACTTC. Its translation is CASSIQGGPYEQYF.

The chain couples TRBV6-5 to TRBJ1-1; D is perhaps TRBD1 (6 bases). Trimming shortened V by 6 bases and J by 2 bases, and 13 bases separated the two germline ends. This CDR3 has 14 residues. Germline CDR1 MNHEY, CDR2 SVGAGI. CDR3: CASRPGHSNTEAFF. The CDR3 coding sequence is TGTGCCAGCAGACCGGGACACTCAAACACTGAAGCTTTCTTT.

The V gene is TRBV7-8, the J gene TRBJ1-5, with unresolved D. Germline CDR1 SGHVS, CDR2 FQNEAQ. V lost 2 bases, J lost 4 bases, and 15 bases lay in between. This CDR3 has 16 amino acids. The CDR3 sequence is CASSLYHPSVNQPQHF. CDR3 nucleotides: TGTGCCAGCAGCTTATATCATCCCTCGGTGAATCAGCCCCAGCATTTT. The complete variable domain, with remaining parts taken from reference TRBV7-8 and TRBJ1-5, reads GAGVSQSPRYKVAKRGQDVALRCDPISGHVSLFWYQQALGQGPEFLTYFQNEAQLDKSGLPSDRFFAERPEGSVSTLKIQRTQQEDSAVYLCASSLYHPSVNQPQHFGDGTRLSIL.

The chain employs TRBV7-2 and TRBJ1-6, with D perhaps TRBD1 (5 bases). The CDR3 spans 16 residues. V lost 2 bases and J 4 bases, leaving 12 bases between the germline ends. In germline, CDR1 is SGHTA, CDR2 FQGNSA. The CDR3 DNA sequence: TGTGCCAGCAGCTTACCGACAGTTAAGTATAATTCACCCCTCCACTTT. This codes for CASSLPTVKYNSPLHF. Full variable domain (rest looked up from reference TRBV7-2 and TRBJ1-6): GAGVSQSPSNKVTEKGKDVELRCDPISGHTALYWYRQSLGQGLEFLIYFQGNSAPDKSGLPSDRFSAERTGGSVSTLTIQRTQQEDSAVYLCASSLPTVKYNSPLHFGNGTRLTVT.

The CDR3 sequence is CASSRGLAGDYNEQFF. Written as DNA, the CDR3 is TGTGCCAGCAGCAGAGGACTAGCGGGGGACTACAATGAGCAGTTCTTC. This chain joins TRBV7-8 and TRBJ2-1; 13 positions match TRBD2. The germline gives CDR1 SGHVS, CDR2 FQNEAQ. After removal of 5 bases from V and 3 bases from J, the junction contained 4 bases not matched to a gene. The CDR3 length is 16 residues.

This clone was observed a single time. The V gene is TRBV27, the J gene TRBJ2-7; 7 nucleotides line up with TRBD1. Germline-derived CDR1 and CDR2 are MNHEY and SMNVEV (reference sequence). The V gene end was trimmed by 4 bases and the J gene end by 2 bases; junction bases not matched to a gene: 5. The CDR3 is 14 residues long. CDR3 in amino acids: CASSSTGQTYEQYF. The CDR3 bases are TGTGCCAGCAGTTCCACGGGACAGACCTACGAGCAGTACTTC.

This rearrangement joins TRBV3-1 (or the pseudogene TRBV3-2) to TRBJ1-2; TRBD1 might be the D (5 bases). CDR3 length equals 16 residues. V was trimmed by 0 bases and J by 4 bases, leaving 15 bases between them. The germline CDR1 and CDR2 sequences are LGHDT and YNNKEL (reference sequence). CDR3 region: CASSQDSGTATYGYTF. CDR3 coding DNA: TGTGCCAGCAGCCAAGATAGTGGGACTGCCACCTATGGCTACACCTTC.

This sequence joins TRBV18 and TRBJ1-3, with 7 bases that match TRBD1. CDR1 and CDR2 from the germline V gene are KGHSH and LQKENI. Trimming took 1 base from V and 0 from J; bases not matched to a gene: 3. The CDR3 length is 16 residues. The CDR3, as DNA: TGTGCCAGCTCACCACAACAGGGGACCTCTGGAAACACCATATATTTT. Protein: CASSPQQGTSGNTIYF.

This clone was picked up one time. The CDR3 loop is CASIPSGGTGELFF. As DNA, the CDR3 is TGCGCCAGCATACCTAGCGGGGGGACCGGGGAGCTGTTTTTT. The chain uses TRBV5-1 and TRBJ2-2, with 11 bases matching TRBD2. The CDR3 is 14 amino acids. V shed 6 bases and J 5 bases; nucleotides not matched to a gene: 3. Germline V CDR1 and CDR2: SGHRS, YFSETQ.

The chain joins TRBV4-1 to TRBJ1-2; D is possibly TRBD1 (5 bases). Germline CDR1 is MGHRA and CDR2 is YSYEKL. V was shortened by 3 bases and J by 4 bases, with 15 bases between the two germline ends. The CDR3 is 15 amino acids. CDR3 nucleotides: TGCGCCAGCAGCCAGCGGGAGGACACTTTCTATGGCTACACCTTC. Encoded protein: CASSQREDTFYGYTF.

The rearrangement joins TRBV20-1 to TRBJ1-5, with 8 bases lining up with TRBD1. Germline values: CDR1 DFQATT, CDR2 SNEGSKA (reference sequence). Trimming at V came to 3 bases and at J to 11 bases, leaving 15 bases not matched to a gene. The CDR3 sequence is 15 residues long. This chain's CDR3 is CSASQGARKASTQHF. The CDR3 bases are TGCAGTGCTAGTCAGGGGGCGCGTAAGGCCTCGACCCAGCATTTT.

The CDR3 region is CASSTGSHLADTQYF. CDR3 sequence (DNA): TGTGCCAGCAGTACAGGGTCCCACCTGGCAGATACGCAGTATTTT. The chain combines TRBV25-1 with TRBJ2-3; D is perhaps TRBD1 (6 bases). The CDR3 has 15 residues. With 5 bases removed from V and 4 bases from J, the gap between germline ends came to 16 bases. In germline, CDR1 is MGHDK, CDR2 SYGVNS.

The chain recombines TRBV18 with TRBJ1-2; no definite D call. V lost 1 base and J lost 4, with 10 bases in between. The germline gives CDR1 KGHSH, CDR2 LQKENI. The CDR3 totals 14 residues. In nucleotides, the CDR3 is TGTGCCAGCTCACCACAGGACTCCTCCTATGGCTACACCTTC. Amino acids: CASSPQDSSYGYTF.

As DNA, the CDR3 is TGTGCCAGCAGCTCTCCGGGACAGGGGGGAGCTTTCTTT. It is translated as CASSSPGQGGAFF. The chain uses TRBV7-3 and TRBJ1-1; 11 positions agree with TRBD1. The trim removed 4 bases at V and 10 bases at J, leaving 5 bases unmatched. Germline assignment: CDR1 SGHTA and CDR2 FQGTGA. The CDR3 sequence is 13 residues long.

Only a few counts were recorded for this clone. The chain carries TRBV6-2 or TRBV6-3 and TRBJ2-5, with D possibly TRBD1 on 5 matching bases. Germline-derived CDR1 and CDR2 are MNHEY and SVGEGT. This CDR3 has 17 residues. V was trimmed by 5 bases and J by 1 base, leaving 20 bases between them. The CDR3 nucleotides read TGTGCCAGCAGTACCTACCTCGTGCAGGGCATCCAAGAGACCCAGTACTTC. This encodes CASSTYLVQGIQETQYF.

The chain carries TRBV6-5 and TRBJ1-6, with D maybe TRBD1 (6 bases). Per germline, CDR1 MNHEY and CDR2 SVGAGI. The CDR3 runs 15 residues. The V end was cut by 6 bases, the J end by 0 bases, with 9 bases between. The CDR3 protein is CASRPGHSYNSPLHF. CDR3 DNA sequence: TGTGCCAGCAGACCGGGACACTCCTATAATTCACCCCTCCACTTT.

V gene TRBV2 combines with J gene TRBJ2-2, with D unresolved. Deletions cut 5 bases from V and 7 bases from J, with 8 bases between. The CDR3 spans 12 residues. Germline lookup yields CDR1 SNHLY and CDR2 FYNNEI. CDR3 DNA: TGTGCCAGCAGTTGGGCCGGCGGGGAGCTGTTTTTT. It encodes CASSWAGGELFF.

The V gene is TRBV18, the J gene TRBJ2-3; D remains unclear. V was trimmed by 3 bases and J by 2 bases, leaving 6 bases between them. The CDR3 runs to 13 residues. The germline gives CDR1 KGHSH, CDR2 LQKENI. The CDR3 spells CASSPSLTDTQYF. The CDR3 nucleotides read TGTGCCAGCTCACCCTCTCTCACAGATACGCAGTATTTT.

The chain joins TRBV6-5 to TRBJ2-7, with D possibly being TRBD1 (5 bases). Deletions cut 5 bases from V and 2 bases from J, with 10 bases between. Per the germline V gene, CDR1 is MNHEY and CDR2 is SVGAGI. The CDR3 is made up of 13 amino acids. The chain's CDR3 is CASSPGHTYEQYF. The CDR3 DNA is TGTGCCAGCAGTCCAGGACACACCTACGAGCAGTACTTC.

In regard to this clone: This specimen includes other DNA sequences encoding the same CDR3. The rearrangement uses TRBV9 and TRBJ2-7; 10 positions match TRBD1. V was pared by 0 bases and J by 2 bases, with 2 bases of the junction left unmatched. There are 15 residues in the CDR3. Germline CDR1 and CDR2: SGDLS and YYNGEE. The DNA of the CDR3 is TGTGCCAGCAGCGTAGGCGGGACAGGGGCCTACGAGCAGTACTTC. The encoded protein is CASSVGGTGAYEQYF.

This chain links TRBV2 with TRBJ1-6; 7 nucleotides align to TRBD1. Germline assignment: CDR1 SNHLY and CDR2 FYNNEI. The CDR3 consists of 14 residues. With 7 bases clipped from V and 7 bases from J, the junction kept 7 bases outside the gene matches. The CDR3, as DNA: TGTGCCAGCAACCCGGGACAGAACAATTCACCCCTCCACTTT. Translating it yields CASNPGQNNSPLHF.

The chain employs TRBV5-1 and TRBJ2-4; a weak D match, TRBD2 (6 bases). CDR1 and CDR2 from the germline V gene are SGHRS and YFSETQ. The CDR3 covers 15 residues. Trimming removed 0 bases from V and 8 bases from J, with 15 bases in between. The CDR3 here is CASSLGGSRGDIQYF. CDR3 DNA sequence: TGCGCCAGCAGCTTGGGAGGTTCCCGCGGGGACATTCAGTACTTC. The complete variable domain, with remaining parts taken from reference TRBV5-1 and TRBJ2-4, reads KAGVTQTPRYLIKTRGQQVTLSCSPISGHRSVSWYQQTPGQGLQFLFEYFSETQRNKGNFPGRFSGRQFSNSRSEMNVSTLELGDSALYLCASSLGGSRGDIQYFGAGTRLSVL.

CDR3 coding DNA: TGTGCCAGCAGTCGGTTAGCGGGGGAGACCCAGTACTTC. Protein sequence: CASSRLAGETQYF. V and J are TRBV6-4 and TRBJ2-5; 8 bases map to TRBD2. V gave up 5 bases and J gave up 5 bases; unmatched junction bases: 4. Germline-derived CDR1 and CDR2 are MRHNA and SNTAGT. This CDR3 has 13 residues.

This sequence joins TRBV19 and TRBJ1-5, with D uncertain. V lost 9 bases and J 6 bases, leaving 9 bases between the germline ends. The CDR3 extends over 11 amino acids. Germline CDR1 and CDR2: LNHDA and SQIVND (reference sequence). The DNA for the CDR3 is TGTGCCAGGATAACGAGTCAGCCCCAGCATTTT. This translates into CARITSQPQHF. Complete variable domain (other parts from reference TRBV19 and TRBJ1-5): DGGITQSPKYLFRKEGQNVTLSCEQNLNHDAMYWYRQDPGQGLRLIYYSQIVNDFQKGDIAEGYSVSREKKESFPLTVTSAQKNPTAFYLCARITSQPQHFGDGTRLSIL.

The rearrangement uses TRBV6-2 or TRBV6-3 and TRBJ1-5; tentatively, D is TRBD1 (6 bases). Germline-derived CDR1 and CDR2 are MNHEY and SVGEGT. V was trimmed by 6 bases and J by 1 base, leaving 19 bases between them. This CDR3 contains 17 residues. The CDR3 reads CASSPMKQGASNQPQHF. CDR3 nucleotides: TGTGCCAGCAGCCCAATGAAACAGGGAGCAAGCAATCAGCCCCAGCATTTT.

This clone was detected once. The chain combines TRBV19 with TRBJ1-1; unclear D gene. The length of the CDR3 is 13 residues. Germline V lookup: CDR1 LNHDA, CDR2 SQIVND (reference sequence). Between the trimmed V and J ends, which lost 2 bases and 4 bases, there was a span of 8 bases. Here the CDR3 reads CASSILPGTEAFF. CDR3 nucleotides: TGTGCCAGTAGTATACTTCCGGGCACTGAAGCTTTCTTT. Together with reference TRBV19 and TRBJ1-1, the CDR3 gives the full variable domain: DGGITQSPKYLFRKEGQNVTLSCEQNLNHDAMYWYRQDPGQGLRLIYYSQIVNDFQKGDIAEGYSVSREKKESFPLTVTSAQKNPTAFYLCASSILPGTEAFFGQGTRLTVV.